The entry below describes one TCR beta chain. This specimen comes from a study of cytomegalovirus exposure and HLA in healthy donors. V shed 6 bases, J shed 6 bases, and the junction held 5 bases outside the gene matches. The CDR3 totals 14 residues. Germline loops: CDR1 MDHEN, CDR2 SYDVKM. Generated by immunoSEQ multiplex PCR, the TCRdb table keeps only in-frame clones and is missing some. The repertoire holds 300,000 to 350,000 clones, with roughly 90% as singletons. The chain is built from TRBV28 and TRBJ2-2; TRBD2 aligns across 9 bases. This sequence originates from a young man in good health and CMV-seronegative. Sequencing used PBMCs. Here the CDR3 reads CASSSLAGAGELFF. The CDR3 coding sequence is TGTGCCAGCAGCTCATTAGCGGGGGCCGGGGAGCTGTTTTTT. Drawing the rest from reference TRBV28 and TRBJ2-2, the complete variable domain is DVKVTQSSRYLVKRTGEKVFLECVQDMDHENMFWYRQDPGLGLRLIYFSYDVKMKEKGDIPEGYSVSREKKERFSLILESASTNQTSMYLCASSSLAGAGELFFGEGSRLTVL.